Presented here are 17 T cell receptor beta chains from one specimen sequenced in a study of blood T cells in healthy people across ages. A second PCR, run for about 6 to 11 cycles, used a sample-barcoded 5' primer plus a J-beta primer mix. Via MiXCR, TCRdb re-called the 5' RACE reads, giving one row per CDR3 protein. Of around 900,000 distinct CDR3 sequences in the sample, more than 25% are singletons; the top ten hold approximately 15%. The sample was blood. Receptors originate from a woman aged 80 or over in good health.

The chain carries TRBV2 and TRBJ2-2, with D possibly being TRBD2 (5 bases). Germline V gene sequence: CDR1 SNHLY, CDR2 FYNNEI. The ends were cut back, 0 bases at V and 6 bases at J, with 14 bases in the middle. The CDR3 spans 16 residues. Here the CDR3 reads CASSEAGVRGAGELFF. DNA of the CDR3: TGTGCCAGCAGTGAAGCGGGCGTACGGGGTGCCGGGGAGCTGTTTTTT.

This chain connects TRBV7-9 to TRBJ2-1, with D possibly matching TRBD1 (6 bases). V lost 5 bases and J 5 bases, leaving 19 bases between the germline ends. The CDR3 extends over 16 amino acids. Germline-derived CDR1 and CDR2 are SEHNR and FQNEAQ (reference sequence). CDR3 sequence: CASSPQGTVGDNEQFF. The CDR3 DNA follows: TGTGCCAGCAGCCCCCAGGGGACCGTAGGGGACAATGAGCAGTTCTTC.

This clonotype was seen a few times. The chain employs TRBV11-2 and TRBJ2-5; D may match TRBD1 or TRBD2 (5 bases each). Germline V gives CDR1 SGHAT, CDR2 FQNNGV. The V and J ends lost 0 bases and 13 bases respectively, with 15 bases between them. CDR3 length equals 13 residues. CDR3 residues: CASSLEGGGMGYF. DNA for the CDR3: TGTGCCAGCAGCTTAGAAGGTGGGGGTATGGGGTACTTC.

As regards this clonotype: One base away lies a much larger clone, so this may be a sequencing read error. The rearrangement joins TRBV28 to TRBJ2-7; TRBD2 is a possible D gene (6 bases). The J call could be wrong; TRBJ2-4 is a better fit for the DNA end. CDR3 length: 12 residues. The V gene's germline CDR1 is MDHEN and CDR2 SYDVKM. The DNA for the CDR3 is TGTGTCAGCAGTTTTGGGGGGAACATTCAGTACTTC. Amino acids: CVSSFGGNIQYF.

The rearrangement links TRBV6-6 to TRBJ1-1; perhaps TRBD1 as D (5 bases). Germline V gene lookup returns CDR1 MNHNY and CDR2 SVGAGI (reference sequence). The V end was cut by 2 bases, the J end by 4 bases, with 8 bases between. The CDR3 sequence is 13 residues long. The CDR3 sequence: CASSYGGSTEAFF. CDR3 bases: TGTGCCAGCAGTTACGGGGGATCCACTGAAGCTTTCTTT.

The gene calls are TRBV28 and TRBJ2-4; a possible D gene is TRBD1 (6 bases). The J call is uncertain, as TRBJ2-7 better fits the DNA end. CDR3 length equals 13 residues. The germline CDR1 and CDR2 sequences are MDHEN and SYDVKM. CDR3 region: CASRRQVSYEQYF. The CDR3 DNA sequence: TGTGCCAGCAGGCGACAGGTATCCTACGAGCAGTACTTC.

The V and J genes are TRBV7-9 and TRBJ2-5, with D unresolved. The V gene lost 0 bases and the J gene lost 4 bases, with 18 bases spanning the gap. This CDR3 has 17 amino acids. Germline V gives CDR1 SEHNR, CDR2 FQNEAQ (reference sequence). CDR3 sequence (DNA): TGTGCCAGCAGCTTAGCGCCCGTGGCCCGTTTTGGAGAGACCCAGTACTTC. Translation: CASSLAPVARFGETQYF.

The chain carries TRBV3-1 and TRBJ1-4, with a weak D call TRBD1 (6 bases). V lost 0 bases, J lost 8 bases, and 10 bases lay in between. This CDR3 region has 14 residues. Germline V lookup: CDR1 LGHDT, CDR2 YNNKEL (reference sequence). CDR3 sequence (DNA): TGTGCCAGCAGCCAAGAAGGGGGGGCGGAAAAACTGTTTTTT. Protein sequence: CASSQEGGAEKLFF.

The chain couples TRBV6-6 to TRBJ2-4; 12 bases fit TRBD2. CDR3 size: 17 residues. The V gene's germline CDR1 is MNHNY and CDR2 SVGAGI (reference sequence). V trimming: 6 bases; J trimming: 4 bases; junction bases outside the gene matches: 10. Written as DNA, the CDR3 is TGTGCCAGCAGCTCTACTAGCGGGGGGCCGGGGAAAAACATTCAGTACTTC. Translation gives CASSSTSGGPGKNIQYF.

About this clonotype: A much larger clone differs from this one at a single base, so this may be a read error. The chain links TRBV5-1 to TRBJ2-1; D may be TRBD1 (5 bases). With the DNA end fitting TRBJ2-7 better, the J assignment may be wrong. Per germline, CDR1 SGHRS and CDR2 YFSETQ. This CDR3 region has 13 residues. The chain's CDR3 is CASSLSGHNEQYF. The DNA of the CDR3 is TGCGCCAGCAGCTTGTCCGGACACAATGAGCAGTACTTC.

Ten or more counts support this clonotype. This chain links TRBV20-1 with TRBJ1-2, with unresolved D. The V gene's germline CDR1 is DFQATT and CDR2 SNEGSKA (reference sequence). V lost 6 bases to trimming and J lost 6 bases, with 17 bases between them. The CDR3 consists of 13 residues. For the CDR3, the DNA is TGCAGTGCACCAATAGTACAGCACCATGGCTACACCTTC. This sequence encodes CSAPIVQHHGYTF.

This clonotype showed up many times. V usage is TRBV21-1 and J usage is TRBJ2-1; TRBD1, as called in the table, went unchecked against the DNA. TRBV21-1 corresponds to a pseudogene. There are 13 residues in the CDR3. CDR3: CARRDRQIDEQFF. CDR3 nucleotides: TGTGCCAGACGGGACAGGCAGATAGATGAGCAGTTCTTC.

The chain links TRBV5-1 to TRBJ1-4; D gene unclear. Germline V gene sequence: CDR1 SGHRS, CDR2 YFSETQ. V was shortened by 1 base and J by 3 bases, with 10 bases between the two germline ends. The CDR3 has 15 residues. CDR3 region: CASSLTRGPNEKLFF. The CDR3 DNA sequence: TGCGCCAGCAGCTTGACCCGAGGACCTAATGAAAAACTGTTTTTT.

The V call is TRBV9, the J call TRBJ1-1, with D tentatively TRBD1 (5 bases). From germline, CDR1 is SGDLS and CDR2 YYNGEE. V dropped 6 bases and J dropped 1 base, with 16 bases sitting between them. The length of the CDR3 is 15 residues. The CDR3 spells CASTNHGGENTEAFF. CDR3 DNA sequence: TGTGCCAGCACTAACCACGGGGGGGAGAACACTGAAGCTTTCTTT.

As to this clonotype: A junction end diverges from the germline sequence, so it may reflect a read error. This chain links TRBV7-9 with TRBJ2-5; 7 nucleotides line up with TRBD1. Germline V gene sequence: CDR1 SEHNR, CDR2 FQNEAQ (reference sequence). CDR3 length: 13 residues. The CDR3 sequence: CANSSRDSYGQYF. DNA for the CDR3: TGTGCCAACAGCTCCCGGGACAGCTACGGGCAGTACTTC.

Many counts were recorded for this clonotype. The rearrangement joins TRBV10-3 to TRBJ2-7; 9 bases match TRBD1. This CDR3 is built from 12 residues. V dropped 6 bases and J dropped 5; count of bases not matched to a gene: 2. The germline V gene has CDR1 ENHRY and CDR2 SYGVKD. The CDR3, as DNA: TGTGCCATCAGGGGACAGGGAGACGAGCAGTACTTC. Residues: CAIRGQGDEQYF.

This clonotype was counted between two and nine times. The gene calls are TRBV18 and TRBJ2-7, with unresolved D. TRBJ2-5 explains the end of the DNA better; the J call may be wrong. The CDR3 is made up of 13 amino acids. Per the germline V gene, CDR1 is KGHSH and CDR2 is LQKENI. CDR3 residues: CASSPLGLETQYF. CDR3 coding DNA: TGTGCCAGCTCACCACTGGGTTTGGAGACCCAGTACTTC.